These 25 T cell receptor beta chains originate from one sample sequenced in a study of tumor and adjacent non-tumor tissue in lung cancer. TCRbeta libraries were built with three rounds of nested PCR, modified from ARM-PCR. TCRdb recomputed calls from the multiplex PCR reads with MiXCR, one row per CDR3 protein. This sample has around 82,000 distinct CDR3 sequences, with roughly 80% found just once. No cell sorting was done before RNA was extracted from the tissue. Distant lung tissue was collected more than 3 cm away from the tumor edge. The sequenced material came from distant non-tumor lung tissue. All receptors derive from a man between 60 and 70 years old with non-small cell lung cancer.

This rearrangement joins TRBV20-1 to TRBJ2-7; 8 positions agree with TRBD1. This CDR3 is built from 13 residues. With V trimmed by 6 bases and J by 9 bases, 13 bases remained unmatched. Per germline, CDR1 DFQATT and CDR2 SNEGSKA (reference sequence). The CDR3 protein is CSAETSGGYGQYF. For the CDR3, the DNA is TGCAGTGCCGAGACGTCAGGGGGCTATGGGCAGTACTTC.

The V call is TRBV11-3, the J call TRBJ2-7; D ambiguous. This CDR3 spans 13 amino acids. The V and J ends lost 4 bases and 9 bases respectively, with 16 bases between them. The germline V gene has CDR1 SGHNT and CDR2 YENEEA. The CDR3 protein is CASSYGQTYMQYF. The CDR3, as DNA: TGTGCCAGCAGCTACGGGCAGACCTACATGCAGTACTTC.

With respect to this clonotype: Since the CDR3 does not end with the conserved phenylalanine or tryptophan, this likely comes from a read error. V gene TRBV6-5 combines with J gene TRBJ1-5, with a possible D match to TRBD1 (6 bases). This CDR3 is 15 amino acids long. Germline CDR1 and CDR2: MNHEY and SVGAGI. This chain's CDR3 is CANSYLQGSNQPQHS. The CDR3 DNA is TGTGCCAACAGTTACTTACAGGGAAGCAATCAGCCCCAGCATTCT.

About this clonotype: The junction departs from the called germline gene at one end, perhaps through a read error. The chain links TRBV12-3 or TRBV12-4 to TRBJ1-1, with D perhaps matching TRBD1 (6 bases). The CDR3 spans 15 residues. The CDR3 DNA reads TGTTCCAGCAGTTTCTCAGGGACACTGAACACTGAAGCTTTCTTT. Translation gives CSSSFSGTLNTEAFF.

This clonotype was seen ten or more times. V and J are TRBV20-1 and TRBJ1-5, with D unclear. The germline V and J ends were trimmed by 0 bases and 3 bases, with 15 bases remaining between them. Per germline, CDR1 DFQATT and CDR2 SNEGSKA (reference sequence). The CDR3 consists of 16 residues. The CDR3 coding sequence is TGCAGTGCTAGAGAGGAGGCAGGAAAACTCAATCAGCCCCAGCATTTT. Its protein is CSAREEAGKLNQPQHF.

The genes are TRBV10-2 and TRBJ2-7, with 10 positions matching TRBD2. This CDR3 contains 13 residues. Per germline, CDR1 WSHSY and CDR2 SAAADI. J lost 6 bases, V lost 4 bases, and 3 bases had no gene match. The CDR3 loop reads CASSAAGGTEQYF. CDR3 DNA: TGCGCCAGCAGTGCAGCGGGAGGGACCGAGCAGTACTTC.

The rearrangement uses TRBV20-1 and TRBJ1-6, with unresolved D. This CDR3 is 14 amino acids long. The V and J ends lost 0 bases and 8 bases respectively, with 11 bases between them. Germline CDR1 DFQATT, CDR2 SNEGSKA (reference sequence). The CDR3 loop is CSARDLEVYSPLHF. The CDR3 DNA is TGCAGTGCTAGAGATCTGGAAGTCTATTCACCCCTCCACTTT.

With regard to this clonotype: This clone may be a read error of a much larger clone one base away. The chain uses TRBV6-5 and TRBJ2-7; D unclear. Trimming removed 0 bases at V and 2 bases at J, with 8 bases between. Germline values: CDR1 MNHEY, CDR2 SVGAGI. CDR3 length: 14 residues. CDR3 in amino acids: CASSYSGRAYEQYF. The CDR3 DNA is TGTGCCAGCAGTTACTCTGGCAGAGCCTACGAGCAGTACTTC.

Concerning this clonotype itself: Given a much more abundant clone one base away, this may be a read error. The rearrangement links TRBV6-2 or TRBV6-3 to TRBJ2-2, with 11 positions matching TRBD1. The CDR3 is made up of 15 amino acids. CDR1 is MNHEY and CDR2 is SVGEGT in the germline V gene. CDR3 nucleotide sequence: TGTGCCAGCAGTCCAACCGGACAGGGGGCCGGGGACCTGTTTTTT. Its translation: CASSPTGQGAGDLFF.

Notes on this clonotype: This may arise from a read error, as a much more abundant clone is one base away. This chain uses TRBV5-4 with TRBJ1-4; D is undetermined. Germline V gives CDR1 SGHNT, CDR2 YYREEE (reference sequence). This CDR3 region has 15 residues. This CDR3 is CTSSFFSGPNEKLFF. The CDR3 region has the DNA TGTACCAGCAGCTTTTTCAGCGGACCCAATGAAAAACTGTTTTTT.

The rearrangement joins TRBV20-1 to TRBJ2-1; 7 bases agree with TRBD2. The ends lost 7 bases at V and 0 bases at J; junction bases unmatched: 6. The CDR3 contains 14 residues. Germline CDR1 is DFQATT and CDR2 is SNEGSKA (reference sequence). CDR3 nucleotides: TGCAGTGTCCCCGGACTAGTCTCCTACAATGAGCAGTTCTTC. Protein sequence: CSVPGLVSYNEQFF.

In its sample, this clonotype is medium-sized. The chain links TRBV6-5 to TRBJ2-7, with TRBD2 matching 9 bases. The CDR3 loop spans 16 amino acids. The V and J ends lost 0 bases and 2 bases, in that order; junction bases with no gene match: 5. The germline CDR1 and CDR2 sequences are MNHEY and SVGAGI. The CDR3 nucleotides are TGTGCCAGCAGTTACTCGTCTAGCGGGGTCACCTACGAGCAGTACTTC. It is translated as CASSYSSSGVTYEQYF.

This clonotype was seen more than once but under ten times. Likely a read error: the CDR3 ends without its conserved phenylalanine or tryptophan. The rearrangement links TRBV11-3 to TRBJ1-1; D may be TRBD1 (6 bases). This CDR3 has 13 amino acids. The germline CDR1 and CDR2 sequences are SGHNT and YENEEA. Trimming left V 7 bases short and J 7 bases short, with 16 bases between. The CDR3 sequence is CASTAQGGIEAFI. The CDR3 bases are TGTGCCAGCACCGCACAGGGAGGCATTGAAGCTTTCATT.

Comment on this clonotype: Since no conserved phenylalanine or tryptophan closes the CDR3, a read error is the likely cause. V gene TRBV11-2 combines with J gene TRBJ2-7; D not resolved. Germline V gives CDR1 SGHAT, CDR2 FQNNGV. The CDR3 contains 17 residues. The CDR3, as DNA: TGTGACAGCAGCTTAATCCCCGAGGCCCTCAAAGGATACGAGCAGTACCTC. Amino acids: CDSSLIPEALKGYEQYL.

The J gene is TRBJ1-6, the V gene TRBV20-1, with 8 bases identical to TRBD1. The CDR3 has 16 amino acids. In germline, CDR1 is DFQATT, CDR2 SNEGSKA (reference sequence). The CDR3 loop is CGVECLGDRGNSPLHF. The CDR3 DNA is TGCGGTGTCGAGTGCCTCGGAGACAGGGGTAATTCACCCCTCCACTTT.

J is TRBJ2-1 and V is TRBV11-2; D call uncertain. The V and J ends lost 7 bases and 1 base respectively, with 14 bases between them. The length of the CDR3 is 15 residues. Looked up from germline, CDR1 is SGHAT and CDR2 is FQNNGV. The CDR3 coding sequence is TGTGCCAGCACCTCTTTGGTGGGATCCTACAATGAGCAGTTCTTC. It is translated as CASTSLVGSYNEQFF. Filled out from reference TRBV11-2 and TRBJ2-1, the complete variable domain reads EAGVAQSPRYKIIEKRQSVAFWCNPISGHATLYWYQQILGQGPKLLIQFQNNGVVDDSQLPKDRFSAERLKGVDSTLKIQPAKLEDSAVYLCASTSLVGSYNEQFFGPGTRLTVL.

Concerning this clonotype itself: Germline is not matched at one junction end, which may reflect a read error. The chain combines TRBV20-1 with TRBJ2-7; TRBD1 matches 10 bases. The CDR3 spans 17 residues. Germline V gives CDR1 DFQATT, CDR2 SNEGSKA (reference sequence). The CDR3 sequence: CTARPRSGDRGFPEQYF. CDR3 DNA sequence: TGCACTGCTAGACCTCGCTCGGGGGACAGGGGATTCCCAGAGCAGTACTTC.

This clonotype was detected only a few times. It may be a read error: a sequence one base away is much more abundant. The rearrangement links TRBV20-1 to TRBJ1-1; no reliable D call. This CDR3 region has 13 residues. Germline V gene sequence: CDR1 DFQATT, CDR2 SNEGSKA (reference sequence). V gave up 6 bases and J gave up 8 bases, with 19 bases separating them. In DNA, the CDR3 is TGCAGTGCCGTTGGACCCACAACTGGGGAAGCTTTCTTT. Translating gives CSAVGPTTGEAFF.

Turning to this clonotype: One junction end disagrees with the germline gene, perhaps due to a read error. The chain has TRBV11-2 and TRBJ2-5; TRBD1 aligns across 7 bases. Germline V gives CDR1 SGHAT, CDR2 FQNNGV. The CDR3 loop spans 13 amino acids. Here the CDR3 reads CTNNSTGEDTQYF. The DNA of the CDR3 is TGTACCAACAACTCTACAGGGGAAGATACCCAGTACTTC.

Comment on this clonotype: The junction departs from germline at one end; a sequencing error may be responsible. The chain uses TRBV4-1 and TRBJ1-2, with D unresolved. Germline V gene data show CDR1 as MGHRA and CDR2 as YSYEKL. The CDR3 runs 16 residues. CDR3 amino acids: CASNPGGTVDYYGYTF. The CDR3 DNA follows: TGTGCCAGCAACCCCGGTGGAACAGTGGACTACTATGGCTACACCTTC.

About this clonotype: Compared with germline, one end of the junction differs, possibly owing to a read error. The J gene is TRBJ1-2, the V gene TRBV28, with TRBD1 matching over 9 bases. Per germline, CDR1 MDHEN and CDR2 SYDVKM. This CDR3 contains 16 residues. CDR3 bases: TGTGCCAGCAGGCCTCAACAGGGGGCAACATTTTCTGGCTACATCTTC. This gives the protein CASRPQQGATFSGYIF.

In its sample, this clonotype ranks as large. The genes are TRBV11-3 and TRBJ1-1; D is undetermined. The germline V gene encodes CDR1 SGHNT and CDR2 YENEEA. The CDR3 runs to 14 residues. Trimming stripped 4 bases from V and 5 bases from J, with 14 bases between. The chain's CDR3 is CASSSHGRQTEAFF. The CDR3 coding sequence is TGTGCCAGCAGCTCGCACGGACGGCAGACTGAAGCTTTCTTT.

Concerning this clonotype: It is likely a read error, because the conserved phenylalanine at the end of the CDR3 is missing. It is unclear where the CDR3 begins or ends on the DNA, so no DNA is shown, and the CDR3 is as TCRdb lists it. This chain connects TRBV11-2 to TRBJ2-6; no check of the table's D call, TRBD1, against the DNA was made. Per the germline V gene, CDR1 is SGHAT and CDR2 is FQNNGV. Including both end residues, the CDR3 is 19 amino acids long. The CDR3: CASSLIPKDRPSGANVQTL.

The chain is built from TRBV19 and TRBJ2-7; D is undetermined. Trimming cost V 5 bases and J 6 bases, with 17 bases left between them. Per germline, CDR1 LNHDA and CDR2 SQIVND (reference sequence). The CDR3 loop spans 14 amino acids. The CDR3 loop reads CASSGPVGFGEQYF. DNA for the CDR3: TGTGCCAGTAGTGGGCCCGTCGGGTTTGGCGAGCAGTACTTC.

In its sample, this clonotype was seen a few times. A much larger clone sits a single nucleotide away, making a read error possible. The chain couples TRBV6-6 to TRBJ1-1; TRBD1 agrees at 9 bases. The CDR3 totals 15 residues. Germline trimming cut 5 bases from V and 4 bases from J; bases unmatched to any gene: 8. Germline lookup yields CDR1 MNHNY and CDR2 SVGAGI (reference sequence). In nucleotides, the CDR3 is TGTGCCAGCAGTGCCACAGGGGGCGCGGGCACTGAAGCTTTCTTT. Residues: CASSATGGAGTEAFF.